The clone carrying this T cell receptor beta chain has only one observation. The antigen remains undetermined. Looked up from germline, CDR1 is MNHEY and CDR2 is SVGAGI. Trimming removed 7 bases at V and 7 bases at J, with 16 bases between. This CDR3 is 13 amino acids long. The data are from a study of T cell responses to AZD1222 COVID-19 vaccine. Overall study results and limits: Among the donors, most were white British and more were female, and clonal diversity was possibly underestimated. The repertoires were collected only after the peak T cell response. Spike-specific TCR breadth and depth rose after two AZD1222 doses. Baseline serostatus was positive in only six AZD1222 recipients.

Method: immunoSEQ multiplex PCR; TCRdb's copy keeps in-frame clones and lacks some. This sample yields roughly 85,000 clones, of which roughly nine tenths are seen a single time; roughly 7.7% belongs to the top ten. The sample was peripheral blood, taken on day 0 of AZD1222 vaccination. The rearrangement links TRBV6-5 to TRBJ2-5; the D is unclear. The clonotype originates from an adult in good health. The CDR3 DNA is TGTGCCAGCACTTCGAGTGAGGTCCGGACCCAGTACTTC. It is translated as CASTSSEVRTQYF.